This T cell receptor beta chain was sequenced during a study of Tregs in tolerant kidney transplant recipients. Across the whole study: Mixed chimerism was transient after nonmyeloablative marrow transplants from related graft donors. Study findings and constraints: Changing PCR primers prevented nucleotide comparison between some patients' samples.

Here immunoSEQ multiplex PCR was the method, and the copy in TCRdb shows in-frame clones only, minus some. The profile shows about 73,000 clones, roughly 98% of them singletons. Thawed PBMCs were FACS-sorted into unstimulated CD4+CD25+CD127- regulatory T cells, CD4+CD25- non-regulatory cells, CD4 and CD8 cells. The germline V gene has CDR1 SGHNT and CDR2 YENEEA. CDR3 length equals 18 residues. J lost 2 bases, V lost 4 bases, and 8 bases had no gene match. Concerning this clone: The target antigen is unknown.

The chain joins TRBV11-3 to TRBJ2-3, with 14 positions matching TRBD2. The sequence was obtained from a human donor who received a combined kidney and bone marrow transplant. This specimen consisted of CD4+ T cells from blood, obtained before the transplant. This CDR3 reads CASSSYLTSGRATDTQYF. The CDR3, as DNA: TGTGCCAGCAGCTCCTACCTGACTAGCGGGAGGGCCACAGATACGCAGTATTTT.